This entry concerns a single T cell receptor beta chain. This clonotype has a handful of counts. Its antigen target is currently unknown. No base qualities exist here, and no much larger clone lies one base off it. The library came from 5' RACE. The reads were generated on an Illumina MiSeq. TCRdb's own reprocessing of the public reads used fastp at Q25 and MiXCR and kept productive beta chains. Rows are unified per CDR3 protein, each entry keeping the most common DNA and genes. In this sample the table shows about 57,000 distinct CDR3 sequences, 15% to 20% of which occur a single time. The ten top clones hold 4% to 5% of the sample. This record comes from a study of T cells of healthy individuals (dated by TCRdb to about 2018). The CDR1 and CDR2 encoded by the germline V gene are SQVTM and ANQGSEA. Trimming removed 6 bases from V and 6 bases from J, leaving 19 bases between the germline ends. The CDR3 goes from the cysteine to the phenylalanine over 14 residues. Left in the record is the CDR3 DNA by itself, 42 bases read in frame from the first base.

The source of this sequence is a human donor in good health. The V and J genes are TRBV29-1 and TRBJ2-3, and TRBD2 may be the D gene, going by 5 matching bases. At the DNA level, the sequence is TGCAGCGTCCGGGTTTCACGGGGTCTCGATACGCAGTATTTT. The encoded protein is CSVRVSRGLDTQYF.